The rows below give T cell receptor beta chains drawn from one sample of a study of shared clonotypes between healthy human individuals. Produced via immunoSEQ multiplex PCR; TCRdb's table is partial and in-frame only. This sample has more than 550,000 clones, with approximately 90% found just once. Material: naive CD8+ T cells sorted from blood. These receptors all come from a young man in good health. The CDR3 runs from the conserved cysteine through the conserved F or W. D genes are given only for firm matches. A row's size may be missing; if present it is once, few, many or a size class.

V	size	D	J	CDR3
TRBV11-2	-	TRBD1	TRBJ2-7	CASSGTGGVQSSYEQYF
TRBV27	once	-	TRBJ2-7	CASSTGRQGAYEQYF
TRBV11-1	-	TRBD2	TRBJ2-7	CASSFSGTLLYEQYF
TRBV21-1	-	-	TRBJ2-5	CASSKALRQGRETQYF
TRBV28	-	-	TRBJ2-1	CASRGSLKTGGAVYNEQFF
TRBV7-9	few	-	TRBJ2-2	CASSLFDETGELFF
TRBV6-1	-	TRBD2	TRBJ2-3	CASSEVGTTSHTQYF
TRBV9	-	TRBD2	TRBJ2-3	CASYRGGSPDTQYF
TRBV28	-	-	TRBJ1-2	CASRPPDDASGYTF
TRBV6-4	-	TRBD1	TRBJ2-7	CASSAEGQGSYEQYF
TRBV5-8	-	-	TRBJ2-7	CASSLGAPGAAEYEQYF
TRBV9	-	TRBD1	TRBJ2-7	CASSTRTGGHEQYF
TRBV27	-	-	TRBJ1-5	CASSPWRSNQPQHF
TRBV29-1	-	TRBD2	TRBJ2-7	CSVEGASGEYEQYF